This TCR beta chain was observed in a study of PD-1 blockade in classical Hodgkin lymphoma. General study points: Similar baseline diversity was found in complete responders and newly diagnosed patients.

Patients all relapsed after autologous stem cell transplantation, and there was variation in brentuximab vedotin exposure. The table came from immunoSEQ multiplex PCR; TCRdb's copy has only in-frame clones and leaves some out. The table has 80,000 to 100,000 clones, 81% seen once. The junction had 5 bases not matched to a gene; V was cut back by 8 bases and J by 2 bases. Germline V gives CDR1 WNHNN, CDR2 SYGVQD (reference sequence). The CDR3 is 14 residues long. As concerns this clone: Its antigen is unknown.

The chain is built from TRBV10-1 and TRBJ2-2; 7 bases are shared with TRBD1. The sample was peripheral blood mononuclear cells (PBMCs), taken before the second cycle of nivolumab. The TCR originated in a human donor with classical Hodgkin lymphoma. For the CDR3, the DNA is TGCGCCAGCTCGGGACAGATTAACACCGGGGAGCTGTTTTTT. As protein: CASSGQINTGELFF.